The rows below give T cell receptor beta chains drawn from one sample of a study of T cell responses to AZD1222 COVID-19 vaccine. The table came from immunoSEQ multiplex PCR; TCRdb's copy has only in-frame clones and leaves some out. Counted here are 200,000 or so clones, 80% to 95% occurring once; the ten biggest clones make up roughly a tenth. The starting material was peripheral blood, obtained on day 0 of AZD1222 vaccination. The receptor source for this set is an adult in good health. Each CDR3 is given with its conserved first and last residue. Fields, in order: J gene, clone size, D gene, V gene, CDR3 protein, CDR3 DNA. A D gene is named only where the DNA matches it firmly. Size is stated for part of the rows, as once, few or many counts, or as a class when the clone is expanded.

>TRBJ1-5|NA|TRBD1|TRBV7-9
CASSLGTDLNQPQHF
TGTGCCAGCAGCTTGGGGACAGATCTAAACCAGCCCCAGCATTTT
>TRBJ1-6|NA|NA|TRBV6-5
CASRLTAGANSPLHF
TGTGCCAGCAGACTGACAGCCGGGGCCAATTCACCCCTCCACTTT
>TRBJ2-1|NA|TRBD1|TRBV5-5
CASTSNSRGLGQFF
TGTGCCAGCACCTCCAATTCGAGGGGGCTAGGGCAGTTCTTC
>TRBJ1-5|NA|NA|TRBV10-2
CASSESEFRNQPQHF
TGCGCCAGCAGTGAGTCCGAGTTCAGGAATCAGCCCCAGCATTTT
>TRBJ2-7|NA|NA|TRBV13
CASSFLSYEQYF
TGTGCCAGCAGCTTCCTCTCCTACGAGCAGTACTTC
>TRBJ1-1|NA|TRBD1|TRBV5-4
CASSGQGAVNTEAFF
TGTGCCAGCTCTGGACAGGGGGCCGTGAACACTGAAGCTTTCTTT
>TRBJ2-3|once|TRBD1|TRBV25-1
CASRETGGISDTQYF
TGTGCCAGCAGAGAGACAGGGGGCATCTCAGATACGCAGTATTTT
>TRBJ1-1|once|NA|TRBV12-3/TRBV12-4
CASSRSEGTEAFF
TGTGCCAGCAGTAGATCAGAGGGCACTGAAGCTTTCTTT
>TRBJ2-3|NA|NA|TRBV7-7
CASSLVRTDTQYF
TGTGCTAGCAGCTTAGTCCGCACAGATACGCAGTATTTT
>TRBJ1-5|NA|NA|TRBV30
CAWSGGGNQPQHF
TGTGCCTGGAGTGGCGGTGGGAATCAGCCCCAGCATTTT
>TRBJ1-1|NA|NA|TRBV20-1
CSASNSRPAFF
TGCAGTGCTAGTAATAGCCGCCCGGCTTTCTTT
>TRBJ1-5|NA|NA|TRBV6-2/TRBV6-3
CASSWGGRGGNQPQHF
TGTGCCAGCAGTTGGGGGGGCAGGGGTGGCAATCAGCCCCAGCATTTT
>TRBJ1-6|NA|NA|TRBV2
CASAGGLNSPLHF
TGTGCCAGCGCTGGGGGACTTAATTCACCCCTCCACTTT
>TRBJ2-5|NA|NA|TRBV5-6
CASNTGVEETQYF
TGTGCCAGCAATACTGGAGTGGAAGAGACCCAGTACTTC
>TRBJ1-2|NA|NA|TRBV7-9
CASSFETDPYGYTF
TGTGCCAGCAGCTTTGAGACGGACCCCTATGGCTACACCTTC
>TRBJ1-2|NA|NA|TRBV27
CASSQSRGGRGTNYGYTF
TGTGCCAGCAGTCAAAGCCGGGGCGGTCGGGGCACTAACTATGGCTACACCTTC
>TRBJ2-1|NA|TRBD2|TRBV7-2
CASSLMALAGGLNEQFF
TGTGCCAGCAGCTTAATGGCCCTCGCGGGGGGGTTAAATGAGCAGTTCTTC
>TRBJ2-7|once|TRBD2|TRBV7-9
CASSRSTSGLDSYEQYF
TGTGCCAGCAGCCGTTCGACTAGCGGCTTAGACTCCTACGAGCAGTACTTC
>TRBJ1-1|NA|NA|TRBV10-3
CAISDKKGTEAFF
TGTGCCATCAGTGACAAAAAGGGCACTGAAGCTTTCTTT
>TRBJ2-6|NA|NA|TRBV6-1
CASSEHFSGANVLTF
TGTGCCAGCAGTGAACATTTCTCTGGGGCCAACGTCCTGACTTTC
>TRBJ2-1|NA|TRBD2|TRBV9
CASSVGSGGFNEQFF
TGTGCCAGCAGCGTAGGTAGCGGGGGGTTTAATGAGCAGTTCTTC
>TRBJ2-2|NA|TRBD1|TRBV19
CASRQGQNTGELFF
TGTGCCAGCAGACAGGGCCAGAACACCGGGGAGCTGTTTTTT
>TRBJ1-5|NA|NA|TRBV24-1
CATSGQGGQPQHF
TGTGCCACCAGTGGCCAGGGTGGTCAGCCCCAGCATTTT
>TRBJ1-1|few|TRBD1|TRBV29-1
CSGDRVENTEAFF
TGCAGCGGTGACAGGGTGGAGAACACTGAAGCTTTCTTT
>TRBJ1-2|NA|TRBD1|TRBV30
CAWSVQGVNGYTF
TGTGCCTGGAGTGTGCAGGGGGTCAATGGCTACACCTTC
>TRBJ1-1|NA|NA|TRBV11-2
CASRRPGTEAFF
TGTGCCAGCAGGCGTCCGGGGACTGAAGCTTTCTTT
>TRBJ2-5|NA|TRBD2|TRBV13
CASRKAGGRQETQYF
TGTGCCAGCAGGAAAGCGGGGGGGCGGCAAGAGACCCAGTACTTC
>TRBJ1-4|few|TRBD1|TRBV4-2
CASSHSRDSREKLFF
TGTGCCAGCAGCCACAGCCGGGACAGCCGAGAAAAACTGTTTTTT
>TRBJ2-1|NA|NA|TRBV30
CAWGDFNEQFF
TGTGCCTGGGGGGACTTCAATGAGCAGTTCTTC
>TRBJ1-2|NA|TRBD1|TRBV7-9
CASSYSGTGDGYTF
TGTGCCAGCAGCTATAGCGGGACAGGGGATGGCTACACCTTC
>TRBJ1-4|NA|NA|TRBV6-6
CASSRTRPMGNEKLFF
TGTGCCAGCAGCCGGACCCGACCGATGGGTAACGAAAAACTGTTTTTT